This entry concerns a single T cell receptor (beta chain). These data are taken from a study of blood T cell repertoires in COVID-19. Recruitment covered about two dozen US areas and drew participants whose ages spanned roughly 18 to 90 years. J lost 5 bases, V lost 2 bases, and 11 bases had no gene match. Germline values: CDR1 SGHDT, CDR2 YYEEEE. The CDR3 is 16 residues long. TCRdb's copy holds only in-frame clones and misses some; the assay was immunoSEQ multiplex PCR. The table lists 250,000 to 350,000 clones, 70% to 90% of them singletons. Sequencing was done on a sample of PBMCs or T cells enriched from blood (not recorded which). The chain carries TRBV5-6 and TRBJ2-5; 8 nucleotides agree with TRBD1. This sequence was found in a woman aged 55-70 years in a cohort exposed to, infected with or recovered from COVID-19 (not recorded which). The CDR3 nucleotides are TGTGCCAGCAGCTTATCCCCAGGGGGCGTGGGGGAGACCCAGTACTTC. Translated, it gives CASSLSPGGVGETQYF.